These T cell receptor beta chains were read from a single sample in a study of T cell repertoires in cytomegalovirus infection. Their antigens are not known. TCRdb independently ran MiXCR on the reads; one entry per CDR3 protein. Among some 920,000 distinct CDR3 sequences listed, approximately 32% were seen once. The input for sequencing was cultured CD8+ T cells from PBMCs, taken from culture after CMV antigen stimulation. Receptor source: a human donor in good health (CMV status not recorded). Some clones in this sample may be carry-over from other donors' samples. Both conserved end residues are part of each CDR3. The D gene is left open where the match is weak. The size field is filled for only some rows; it gives once, few, many or a size class.

TRBD1	TRBV12-3/TRBV12-4	15	TRBJ2-1	few	TGTGCCAGCAGCCTTCCGGGACAGGGAATAAATGAGCAGTTCTTC	CASSLPGQGINEQFF
TRBD1	TRBV5-6	17	TRBJ1-1	once	TGTGCCAGCAGCGTCCGGGACAGGGCCTATTTGAACACTGAAGCTTTCTTT	CASSVRDRAYLNTEAFF
TRBD2	TRBV12-3/TRBV12-4	17	TRBJ2-1	NA	TGTGCCAGCAGTTTAGCGGGGCTAGCGGGGATGAACAATGAGCAGTTCTTC	CASSLAGLAGMNNEQFF
TRBD1	TRBV7-6	14	TRBJ2-3	many	TGTGCCAGCAGCTTGGGACAGGGACGGGATACGCAGTATTTT	CASSLGQGRDTQYF
NA	TRBV2	12	TRBJ2-1	NA	TGTGCCAGCCCCTTAGGGACCAATGAGCAGTTCTTC	CASPLGTNEQFF
TRBD1	TRBV6-4	16	TRBJ1-2	NA	TGTGCCAGCAGCAGGGGGGACTACGCTCGGAACTATGGCTACACCTTC	CASSRGDYARNYGYTF
NA	TRBV6-5	15	TRBJ2-1	few	TGTGCCAGCAGTTACAGGGGGGGCAGAGGAAATGAGCAGTTCTTC	CASSYRGGRGNEQFF
NA	TRBV5-5	14	TRBJ1-2	NA	TGTGCCAGCAGCTTGGACTTCCGAAACTATGGCTACACCTTC	CASSLDFRNYGYTF
NA	TRBV9	12	TRBJ2-7	few	TGTGCCAGCAGCACTCACTCCTACGAGCAGTACTTC	CASSTHSYEQYF
NA	TRBV19	14	TRBJ1-1	NA	TGTGCCAGTAGTCTCCTGGGTGGGACCACTGAAGCTTTCTTT	CASSLLGGTTEAFF
TRBD2	TRBV7-9	15	TRBJ2-7	few	TGTGCCAGCAGCCAGGGACTAGCGCGCTCCTACGAGCAGTACTTC	CASSQGLARSYEQYF
NA	TRBV7-2	13	TRBJ2-7	NA	TGTGCCAGCAGCTCCGGGAGAGGGAATGAGCAGTACTTC	CASSSGRGNEQYF
TRBD1	TRBV5-4	15	TRBJ2-3	NA	TGTGCCAGCAGCACCCCCGGGACAGGGGTGGATACGCAGTATTTT	CASSTPGTGVDTQYF
NA	TRBV4-1	14	TRBJ2-2	few	TGCGCCAGCAGCCAAAACGAAAGGGCCGGGGAGCTGTTTTTT	CASSQNERAGELFF
NA	TRBV10-3	14	TRBJ1-5	NA	TGTGCCATCAGTGAGTCTTATAGCAATCAGCCCCAGCATTTT	CAISESYSNQPQHF
NA	TRBV29-1	12	TRBJ2-6	NA	TGCAGCGCCTCAGAGAGGGGGGCACCTAAAACTTTC	CSASERGAPKTF
NA	TRBV18	16	TRBJ2-4	few	TGTGCCAGCTCACCACCGTCAGGGATAGCCAAAAACATTCAGTACTTC	CASSPPSGIAKNIQYF
TRBD1	TRBV7-9	18	TRBJ1-1	NA	TGTGCCAGCAGCTTAGCGAGTCTTGGAGGGGGCGGGAACACTGAAGCTTTCTTT	CASSLASLGGGGNTEAFF
NA	TRBV4-2	16	TRBJ1-6	few	TGTGCCAGCAGCCAAGATCAGGGGACAACGGGTTCACCCCTCCACTTT	CASSQDQGTTGSPLHF
TRBD2	TRBV6-5	14	TRBJ2-1	NA	TGTGCCAGCAGTTACGGGGGGGAGCACAATGAGCAGTTCTTC	CASSYGGEHNEQFF
TRBD2	TRBV7-9	15	TRBJ2-1	few	TGTGCCTTTAGAGGGACTAGCGGGGTGTACAATGAGCAGTTCTTC	CAFRGTSGVYNEQFF
NA	TRBV5-1	19	TRBJ2-2	NA	TGCGCCAGCAGCGCCGGACGGGGGCCGTCCCGGGCGAACACCGGGGAGCTGTTTTTT	CASSAGRGPSRANTGELFF
NA	TRBV27	15	TRBJ1-1	NA	TGTGCCAGCAGCTCAGGACAGTTTCTGAACACTGAAGCTTTCTTT	CASSSGQFLNTEAFF
NA	TRBV2	14	TRBJ2-7	few	TGTGCCAGCAGTGAAATGGGGGATTCCTACGAGCAGTACTTC	CASSEMGDSYEQYF
NA	TRBV10-3	13	TRBJ1-1	few	TGTGCCATCAGGTGGTCGGTGGACACTGAAGCTTTCTTT	CAIRWSVDTEAFF
NA	TRBV6-1	15	TRBJ2-4	few	TGTGCCAGCAGTGAAGAGGCCAGGAAGAAAAACATTCAGTACTTC	CASSEEARKKNIQYF
NA	TRBV12-3/TRBV12-4	13	TRBJ2-7	NA	TGTGCCAGCAGTTTAAAACAGACCTACGAGCAGTACTTC	CASSLKQTYEQYF
TRBD1	TRBV7-6	15	TRBJ2-3	few	TGTGCCAGCAGCTTGGGGACAGGGAATGTTAATACGCAGTATTTT	CASSLGTGNVNTQYF
NA	TRBV7-4	14	TRBJ2-1	NA	TGTGCCAGCAGCTTAGTATTAGGGGACAATGAGCAGTTCTTC	CASSLVLGDNEQFF